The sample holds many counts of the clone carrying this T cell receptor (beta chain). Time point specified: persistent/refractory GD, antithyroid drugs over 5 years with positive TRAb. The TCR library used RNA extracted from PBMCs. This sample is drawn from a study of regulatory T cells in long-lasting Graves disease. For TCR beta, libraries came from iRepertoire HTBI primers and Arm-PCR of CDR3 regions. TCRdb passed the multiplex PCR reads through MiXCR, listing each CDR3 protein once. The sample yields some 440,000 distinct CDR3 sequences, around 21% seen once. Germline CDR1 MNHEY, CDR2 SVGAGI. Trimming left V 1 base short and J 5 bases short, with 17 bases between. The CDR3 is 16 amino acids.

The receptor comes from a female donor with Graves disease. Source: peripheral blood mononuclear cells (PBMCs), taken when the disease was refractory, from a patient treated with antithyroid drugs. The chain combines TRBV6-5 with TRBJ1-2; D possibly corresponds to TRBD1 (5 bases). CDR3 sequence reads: CASSYLSHGTAYGYTF. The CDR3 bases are TGTGCCAGCAGTTACTTATCCCATGGGACGGCTTATGGCTACACCTTC.